The clone carrying this T cell receptor beta chain was seen a handful of times. The observed sequence ends 3 residues before the CDR3 terminus, with the missing tail filled in from the germline J gene. The data were taken from a study of T cell clonality in common variable immunodeficiency. Clones were sequenced by immunoSEQ multiplex PCR, and TCRdb holds only the in-frame ones, with some missing. The sample was found to contain 30,000 to 40,000 clones, and every one recurs. This CDR3 spans 14 amino acids. Germline V gives CDR1 SGHRS, CDR2 YFSETQ. Trimming left V 5 bases short and J 7 bases short, with 16 bases between.

The clonotype originates from a person aged 18 to 70 in good health. The sample taken for sequencing was peripheral blood mononuclear cells. V gene TRBV5-1 combines with J gene TRBJ2-1, with D perhaps matching TRBD1 (7 bases). The sequenced CDR3 bases are TGCGCCAGCAGGGAGGAGGGGGCCTCAAATGAG. Translation gives CASREEGASNE. The whole CDR3 protein reads CASREEGASNEQFF. Full variable domain (remainder filled in from reference TRBV5-1 and TRBJ2-1): KAGVTQTPRYLIKTRGQQVTLSCSPISGHRSVSWYQQTPGQGLQFLFEYFSETQRNKGNFPGRFSGRQFSNSRSEMNVSTLELGDSALYLCASREEGASNEQFFGPGTRLTVL.